What follows is one TCR beta chain and its context. This sample stems from a study of blood T cell repertoires in COVID-19. This CDR3 has 15 amino acids. J gave up 5 bases and V 5 bases, and 7 bases lay outside the gene matches. CDR1 is MNHEY and CDR2 is SVGEGT in the germline V gene. Libraries were prepared by immunoSEQ multiplex PCR; TCRdb keeps only in-frame clonotypes and omits some of them. The top ten clones hold about 9.5% of a sample with about 240,000 clones, about 80% of them seen once. This TCR derives from an elderly woman with acute or convalescent COVID-19. V and J are TRBV6-2 or TRBV6-3 and TRBJ1-5; TRBD1 aligns across 9 bases. Specimen: peripheral blood. The CDR3 sequence: CASSHGTGRDQPQHF. CDR3 bases: TGTGCCAGCAGTCATGGGACAGGGCGAGATCAGCCCCAGCATTTT.